This TCR beta chain emerged from a study of cytomegalovirus exposure and HLA in healthy donors. This PCR relied on a set of 60 Vbeta primers and 13 Jbeta primers. TCRdb's table, derived via immunoSEQ multiplex PCR, lists solely in-frame clones and lacks some. The sample has about 110,000 clones; more than 65% are singletons. Germline CDR1 is SGDLS and CDR2 is YYNGEE. The ends lost 7 bases at V and 2 bases at J; junction bases unmatched: 5. CDR3 length: 16 amino acids. The chain links TRBV9 to TRBJ2-2, with 13 nucleotides matching TRBD2. This TCR was recovered from a man aged 30 to 45 in good health and CMV-seronegative. Sequencing input: PBMCs. CDR3 sequence: CASSTSGGENTGELFF. As DNA, the CDR3 is TGTGCCAGCTCAACTAGCGGGGGGGAAAACACCGGGGAGCTGTTTTTT.